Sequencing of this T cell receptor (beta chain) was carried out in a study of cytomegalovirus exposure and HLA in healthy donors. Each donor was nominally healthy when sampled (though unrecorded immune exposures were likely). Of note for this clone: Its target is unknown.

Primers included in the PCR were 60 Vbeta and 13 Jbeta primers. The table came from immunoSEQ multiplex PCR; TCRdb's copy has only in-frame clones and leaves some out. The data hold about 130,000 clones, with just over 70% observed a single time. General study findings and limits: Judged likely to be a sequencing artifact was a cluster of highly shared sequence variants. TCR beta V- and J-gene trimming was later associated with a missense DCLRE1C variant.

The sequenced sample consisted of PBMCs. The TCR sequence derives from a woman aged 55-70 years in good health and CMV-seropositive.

CDR3 sequence (DNA): TGTGCCAGTAGTATAGGAGCAAGCTCCTATAATTCACCCCTCCACTTT. This sequence encodes CASSIGASSYNSPLHF. The J gene is TRBJ1-6, the V gene TRBV19, with D uncertain. Germline V gene lookup returns CDR1 LNHDA and CDR2 SQIVND (reference sequence). The CDR3 is 16 residues long. The V and J ends lost 1 base and 0 bases respectively, with 7 bases between them.